This T cell receptor beta chain was recorded in a study of cytomegalovirus exposure and HLA in healthy donors. Primers: 60 Vbeta forward and 13 Jbeta reverse. TCRdb's copy holds only in-frame clones and misses some; the assay was immunoSEQ multiplex PCR. The data show more than 150,000 clones, approximately 80% seen once. General study points: Most likely, a cluster of highly shared sequence variants arose as a sequencing artifact. The authors enumerated 164 TCR beta chains as linked to cytomegalovirus. TRBV6-2, TRBV6-3 and some other V segments were unresolvable in 87-base-pair reads. The presence/absence work took it that sequencing depth was about the same across donors.

This clone was detected only once. Its specificity is unknown. CDR1 is MNHNS, CDR2 SASEGT, per germline. The V gene lost 4 bases and the J gene lost 2 bases, with 18 bases spanning the gap. The CDR3 length is 17 residues. Sequencing used PBMCs. The genes are TRBV6-1 and TRBJ1-5; a weak D match, TRBD1 (5 bases). This sequence was found in a woman aged 18 to 35 in good health and CMV-seronegative. The CDR3 DNA sequence: TGTGCCAGCAGTGGGGTTGCCAGGGTAGGGGGCAATCAGCCCCAGCATTTT. Protein product: CASSGVARVGGNQPQHF.